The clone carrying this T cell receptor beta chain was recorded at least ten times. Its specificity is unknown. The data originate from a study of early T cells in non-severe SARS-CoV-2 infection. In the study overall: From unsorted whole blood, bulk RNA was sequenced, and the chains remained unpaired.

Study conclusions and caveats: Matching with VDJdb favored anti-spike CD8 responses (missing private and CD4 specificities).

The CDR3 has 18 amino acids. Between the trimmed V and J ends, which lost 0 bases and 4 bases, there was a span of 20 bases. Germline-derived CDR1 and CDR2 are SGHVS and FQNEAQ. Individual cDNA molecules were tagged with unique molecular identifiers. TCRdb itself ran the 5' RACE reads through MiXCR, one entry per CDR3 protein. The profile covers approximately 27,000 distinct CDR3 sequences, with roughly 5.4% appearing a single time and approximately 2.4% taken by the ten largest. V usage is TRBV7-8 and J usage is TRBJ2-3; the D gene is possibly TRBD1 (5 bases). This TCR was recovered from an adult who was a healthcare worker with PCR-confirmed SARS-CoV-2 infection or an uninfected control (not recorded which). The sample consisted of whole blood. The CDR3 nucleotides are TGTGCCAGCAGCTTAGCGCATAAATCGACCGCCAGGGCAGATACGCAGTATTTT. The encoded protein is CASSLAHKSTARADTQYF.